This entry features one T cell receptor beta chain sequence. This specimen comes from a study of identical twins. MiXCR, applied by TCRdb to the 5' RACE reads, yields one record per CDR3 protein. The repertoire holds more than 1.5 million distinct CDR3 sequences, with about 32% as singletons. V was cut by 5 bases and J by 3 bases, with 10 bases left in between. The CDR3 runs to 13 residues. The gene calls are TRBV12-3 or TRBV12-4 and TRBJ1-1, with D uncertain. The source of this sequence is a newborn girl in good health. Sequencing input: cord blood. The CDR3 bases are TGTGCCAGCAGTCCCGACGGCTACACTGAAGCTTTCTTT. Translation: CASSPDGYTEAFF.